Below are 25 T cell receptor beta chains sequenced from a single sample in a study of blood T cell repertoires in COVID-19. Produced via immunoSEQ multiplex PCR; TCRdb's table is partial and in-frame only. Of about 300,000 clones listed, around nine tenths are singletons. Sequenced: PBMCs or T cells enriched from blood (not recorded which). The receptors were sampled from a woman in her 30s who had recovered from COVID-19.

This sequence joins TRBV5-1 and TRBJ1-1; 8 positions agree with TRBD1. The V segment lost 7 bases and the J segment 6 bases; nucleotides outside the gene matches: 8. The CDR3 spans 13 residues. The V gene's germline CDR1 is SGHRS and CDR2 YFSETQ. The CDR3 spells CASGQGRRAEAFF. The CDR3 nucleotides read TGCGCCAGCGGACAGGGTCGTCGGGCTGAAGCTTTCTTT.

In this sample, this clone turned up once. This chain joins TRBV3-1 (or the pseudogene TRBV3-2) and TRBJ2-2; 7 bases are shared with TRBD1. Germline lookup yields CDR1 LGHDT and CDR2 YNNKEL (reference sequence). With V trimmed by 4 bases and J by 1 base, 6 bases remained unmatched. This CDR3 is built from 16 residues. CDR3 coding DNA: TGTGCCAGCAGCCGCTTCGGGACAGTGAACACCGGGGAGCTGTTTTTT. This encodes CASSRFGTVNTGELFF.

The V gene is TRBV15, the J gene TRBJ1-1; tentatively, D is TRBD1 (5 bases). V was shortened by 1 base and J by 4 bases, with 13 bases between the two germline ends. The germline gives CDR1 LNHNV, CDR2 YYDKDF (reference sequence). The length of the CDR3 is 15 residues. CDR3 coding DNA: TGTGCCACCAGCAGAGTGGGCCTAAGGGGCACTGAAGCTTTCTTT. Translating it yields CATSRVGLRGTEAFF.

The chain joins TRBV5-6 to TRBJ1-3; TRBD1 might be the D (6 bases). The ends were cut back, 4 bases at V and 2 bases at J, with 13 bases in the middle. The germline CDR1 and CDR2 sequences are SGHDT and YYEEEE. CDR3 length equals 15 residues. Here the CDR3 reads CASSPAGAAGNTIYF. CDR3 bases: TGTGCCAGCAGCCCCGCGGGGGCAGCTGGAAACACCATATATTTT.

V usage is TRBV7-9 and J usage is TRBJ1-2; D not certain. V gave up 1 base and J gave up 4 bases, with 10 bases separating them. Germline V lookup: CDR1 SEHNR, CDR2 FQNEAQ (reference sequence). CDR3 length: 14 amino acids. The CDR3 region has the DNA TGTGCCAGCAGCTTAGTCAGTTCCCTCTATGGCTACACCTTC. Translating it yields CASSLVSSLYGYTF. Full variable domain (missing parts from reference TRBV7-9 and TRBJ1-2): DTGVSQNPRHKITKRGQNVTFRCDPISEHNRLYWYRQTLGQGPEFLTYFQNEAQLEKSRLLSDRFSAERPKGSFSTLEIQRTEQGDSAMYLCASSLVSSLYGYTFGSGTRLTVV.

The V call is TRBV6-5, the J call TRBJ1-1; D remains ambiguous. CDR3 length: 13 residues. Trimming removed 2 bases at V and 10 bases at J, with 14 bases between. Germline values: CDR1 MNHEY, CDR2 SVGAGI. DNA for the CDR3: TGTGCCAGCAGTTACCTCGGAGAGCTGAGAGCTTTCTTT. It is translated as CASSYLGELRAFF.

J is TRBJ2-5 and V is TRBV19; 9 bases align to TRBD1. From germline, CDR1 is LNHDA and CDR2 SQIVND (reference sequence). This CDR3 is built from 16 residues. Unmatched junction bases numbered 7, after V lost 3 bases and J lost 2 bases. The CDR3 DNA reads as TGTGCCAGTAGTATTTGGGGACAGGGTAAACAAGAGACCCAGTACTTC. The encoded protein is CASSIWGQGKQETQYF.

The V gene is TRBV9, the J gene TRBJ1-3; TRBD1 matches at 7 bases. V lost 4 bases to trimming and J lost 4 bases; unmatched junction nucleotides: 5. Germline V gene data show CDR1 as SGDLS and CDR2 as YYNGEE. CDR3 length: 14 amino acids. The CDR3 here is CASSPWDSGNTIYF. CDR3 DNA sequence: TGTGCCAGCAGCCCATGGGACAGCGGAAACACCATATATTTT.

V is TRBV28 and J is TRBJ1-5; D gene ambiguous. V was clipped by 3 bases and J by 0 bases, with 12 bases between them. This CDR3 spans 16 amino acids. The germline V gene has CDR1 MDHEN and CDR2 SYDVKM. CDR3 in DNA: TGTGCCAGCAGTTTTAGCCTAACCAATAGCAATCAGCCCCAGCATTTT. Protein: CASSFSLTNSNQPQHF. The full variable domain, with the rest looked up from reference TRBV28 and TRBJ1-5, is DVKVTQSSRYLVKRTGEKVFLECVQDMDHENMFWYRQDPGLGLRLIYFSYDVKMKEKGDIPEGYSVSREKKERFSLILESASTNQTSMYLCASSFSLTNSNQPQHFGDGTRLSIL.

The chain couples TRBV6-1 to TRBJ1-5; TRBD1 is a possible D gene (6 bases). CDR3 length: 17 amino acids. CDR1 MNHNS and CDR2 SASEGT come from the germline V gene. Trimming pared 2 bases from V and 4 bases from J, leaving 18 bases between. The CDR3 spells CASSEKRSGGRNQPQHF. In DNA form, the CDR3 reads TGTGCCAGCAGTGAAAAACGATCGGGGGGCCGGAATCAGCCCCAGCATTTT.

This chain's CDR3 is CASSRTGDNYGYTF. CDR3 nucleotides: TGCGCCAGCAGCCGGACAGGGGATAACTATGGCTACACCTTC. This chain connects TRBV5-1 to TRBJ1-2; TRBD1 matches 9 bases. CDR1 and CDR2 (germline): SGHRS, YFSETQ. The trim removed 4 bases at V and 1 base at J, leaving 2 bases unmatched. This CDR3 comprises 14 residues. The variable domain in full, completed from reference TRBV5-1 and TRBJ1-2, reads KAGVTQTPRYLIKTRGQQVTLSCSPISGHRSVSWYQQTPGQGLQFLFEYFSETQRNKGNFPGRFSGRQFSNSRSEMNVSTLELGDSALYLCASSRTGDNYGYTFGSGTRLTVV.

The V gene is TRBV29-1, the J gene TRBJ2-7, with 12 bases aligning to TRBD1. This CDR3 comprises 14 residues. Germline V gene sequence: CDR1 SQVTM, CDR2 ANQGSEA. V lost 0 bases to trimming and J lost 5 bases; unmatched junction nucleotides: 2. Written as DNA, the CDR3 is TGCAGCGTTGAAGACGGGACAGGGGGCAACGAGCAGTACTTC. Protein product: CSVEDGTGGNEQYF.

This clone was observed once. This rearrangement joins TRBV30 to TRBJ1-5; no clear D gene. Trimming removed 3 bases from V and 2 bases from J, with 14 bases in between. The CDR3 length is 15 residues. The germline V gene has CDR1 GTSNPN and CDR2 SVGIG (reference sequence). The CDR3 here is CAWSPRSGGNQPQHF. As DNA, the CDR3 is TGTGCCTGGAGCCCCCGGTCAGGTGGCAATCAGCCCCAGCATTTT.

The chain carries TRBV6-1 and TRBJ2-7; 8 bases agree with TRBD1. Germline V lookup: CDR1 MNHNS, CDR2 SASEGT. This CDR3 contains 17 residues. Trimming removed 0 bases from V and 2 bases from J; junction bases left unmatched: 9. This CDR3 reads CASSEAGQGAGTYEQYF. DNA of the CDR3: TGTGCCAGCAGTGAAGCGGGGCAGGGGGCAGGAACCTACGAGCAGTACTTC.

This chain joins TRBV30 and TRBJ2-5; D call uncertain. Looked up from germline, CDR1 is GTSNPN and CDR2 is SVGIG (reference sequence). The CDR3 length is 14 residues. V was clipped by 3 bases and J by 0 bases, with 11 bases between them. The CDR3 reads CAWSASLYQETQYF. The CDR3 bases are TGTGCCTGGAGCGCGTCCTTATACCAAGAGACCCAGTACTTC.

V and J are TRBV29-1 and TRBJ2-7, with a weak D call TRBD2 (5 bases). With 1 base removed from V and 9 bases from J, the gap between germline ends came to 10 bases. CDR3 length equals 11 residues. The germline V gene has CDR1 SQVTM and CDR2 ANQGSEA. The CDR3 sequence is CSVEGGLGQYF. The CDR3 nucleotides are TGCAGCGTTGAAGGAGGGCTAGGGCAGTACTTC.

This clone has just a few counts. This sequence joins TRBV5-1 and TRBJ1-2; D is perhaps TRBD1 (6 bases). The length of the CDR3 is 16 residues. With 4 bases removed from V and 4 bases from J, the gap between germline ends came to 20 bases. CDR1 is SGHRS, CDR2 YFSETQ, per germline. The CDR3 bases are TGCGCCAGCAGCCCTAATTTAGGACAGCTCAGCTATGGCTACACCTTC. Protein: CASSPNLGQLSYGYTF.

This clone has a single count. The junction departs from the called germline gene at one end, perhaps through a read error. CDR3 nucleotides: TGTGCCTGGAGCCAAACGACGACACCTAGCACAGATACGCTGTATTTT. Its protein is CAWSQTTTPSTDTLYF. This rearrangement joins TRBV30 to TRBJ2-3, with D tentatively TRBD2 (5 bases). The CDR3 length is 16 residues. Germline CDR1 is GTSNPN and CDR2 is SVGIG (reference sequence).

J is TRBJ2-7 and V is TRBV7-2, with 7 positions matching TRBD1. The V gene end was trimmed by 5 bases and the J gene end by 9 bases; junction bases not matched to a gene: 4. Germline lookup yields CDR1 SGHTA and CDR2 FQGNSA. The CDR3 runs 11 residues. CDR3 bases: TGTGCCAGCAGCAATCACAGGGGGCAGTACTTC. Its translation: CASSNHRGQYF.

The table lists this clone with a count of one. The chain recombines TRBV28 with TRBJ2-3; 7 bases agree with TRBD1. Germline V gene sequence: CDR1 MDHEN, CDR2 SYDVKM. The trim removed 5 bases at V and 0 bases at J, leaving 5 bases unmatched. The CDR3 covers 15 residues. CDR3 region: CASSRTGDSTDTQYF. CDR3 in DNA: TGTGCCAGCAGTAGAACAGGGGATAGCACAGATACGCAGTATTTT.

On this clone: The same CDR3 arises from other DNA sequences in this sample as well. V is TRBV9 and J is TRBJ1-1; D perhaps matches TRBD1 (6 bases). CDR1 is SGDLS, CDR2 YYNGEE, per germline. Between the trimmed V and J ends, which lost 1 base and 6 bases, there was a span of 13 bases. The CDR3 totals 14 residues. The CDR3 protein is CASSVSTGSAEAFF. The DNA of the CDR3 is TGTGCCAGCAGCGTATCTACAGGGTCGGCTGAAGCTTTCTTT.

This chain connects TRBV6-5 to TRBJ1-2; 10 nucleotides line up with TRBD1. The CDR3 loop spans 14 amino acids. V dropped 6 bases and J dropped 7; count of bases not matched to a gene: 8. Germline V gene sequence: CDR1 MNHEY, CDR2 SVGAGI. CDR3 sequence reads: CASRRRDRGSGYTF. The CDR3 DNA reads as TGTGCCAGCAGACGTAGGGACAGGGGCAGTGGCTACACCTTC.

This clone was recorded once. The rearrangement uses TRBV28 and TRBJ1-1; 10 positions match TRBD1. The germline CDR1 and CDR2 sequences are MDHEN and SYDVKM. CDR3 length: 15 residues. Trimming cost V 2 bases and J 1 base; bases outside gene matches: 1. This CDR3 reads CASSLRTGGNTEAFF. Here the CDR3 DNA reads TGTGCCAGCAGTTTAAGGACAGGGGGGAACACTGAAGCTTTCTTT.

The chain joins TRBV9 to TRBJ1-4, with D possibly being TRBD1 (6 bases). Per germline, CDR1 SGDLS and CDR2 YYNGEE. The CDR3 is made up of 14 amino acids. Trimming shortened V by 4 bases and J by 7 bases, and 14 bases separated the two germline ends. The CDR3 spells CASSSGGRREKLFF. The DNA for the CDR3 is TGTGCCAGCAGCTCGGGGGGGCGCCGTGAAAAACTGTTTTTT.

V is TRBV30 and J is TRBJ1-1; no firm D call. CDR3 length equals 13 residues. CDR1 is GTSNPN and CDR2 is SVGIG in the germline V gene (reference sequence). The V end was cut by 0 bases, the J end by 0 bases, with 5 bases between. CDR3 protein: CAWSVLLNTEAFF. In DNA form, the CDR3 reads TGTGCCTGGAGTGTACTGCTGAACACTGAAGCTTTCTTT.